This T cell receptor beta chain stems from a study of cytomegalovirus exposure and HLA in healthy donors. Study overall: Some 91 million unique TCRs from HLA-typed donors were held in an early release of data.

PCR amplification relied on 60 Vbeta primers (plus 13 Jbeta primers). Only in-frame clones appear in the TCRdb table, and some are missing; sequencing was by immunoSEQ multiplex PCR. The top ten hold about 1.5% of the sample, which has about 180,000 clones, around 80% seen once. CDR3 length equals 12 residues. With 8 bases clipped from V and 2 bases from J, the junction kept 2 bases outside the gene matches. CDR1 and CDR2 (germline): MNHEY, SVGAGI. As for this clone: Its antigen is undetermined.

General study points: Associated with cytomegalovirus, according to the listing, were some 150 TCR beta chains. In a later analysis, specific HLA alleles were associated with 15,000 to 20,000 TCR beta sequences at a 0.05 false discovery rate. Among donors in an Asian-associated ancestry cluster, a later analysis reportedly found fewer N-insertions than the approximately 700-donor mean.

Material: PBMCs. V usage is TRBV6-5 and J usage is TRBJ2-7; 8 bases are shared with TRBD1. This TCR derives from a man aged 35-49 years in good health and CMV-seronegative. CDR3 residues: CASGGQAYEQYF. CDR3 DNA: TGTGCCAGCGGGGGACAGGCCTACGAGCAGTACTTC.